One and the same sample provided the 5 T cell receptor beta chains below, sequenced in a study of CD8+ T cells in alopecia areata. Extracted from the samples, RNA was reverse transcribed into cDNA to serve as the sequencing template. Profiled with immunoSEQ multiplex PCR; TCRdb holds only in-frame clones, not every one. Seen here are about 97,000 clones, around 38% observed once, and the top ten hold 1% to 1.5%. The specimen was CD4+ T cells sorted from blood. These receptors all come from a human donor with alopecia areata.

This chain links TRBV18 with TRBJ1-1, with TRBD1 identical over 7 bases. The trim removed 4 bases at V and 1 base at J, leaving 3 bases unmatched. The CDR3 length is 14 residues. From germline, CDR1 is KGHSH and CDR2 LQKENI. The CDR3 is CASSQGQRNTEAFF. CDR3 DNA sequence: TGTGCCAGCTCACAGGGACAGAGGAACACTGAAGCTTTCTTT.

The V and J genes are TRBV4-3 and TRBJ1-1; no firm D call. The germline CDR1 and CDR2 sequences are LGHNA and YSLEER. The CDR3 is made up of 16 amino acids. V dropped 1 base and J dropped 0 bases, with 12 bases sitting between them. The DNA of the CDR3 is TGCGCCAGCAGCCAAGCAATCGGCGCCCTGAACACTGAAGCTTTCTTT. Translation: CASSQAIGALNTEAFF.

The chain links TRBV4-1 to TRBJ2-1, with a weak D call TRBD1 (5 bases). Trimming pared 1 base from V and 2 bases from J, leaving 9 bases between. Germline V lookup: CDR1 MGHRA, CDR2 YSYEKL. CDR3 length: 15 amino acids. As DNA, the CDR3 is TGCGCCAGCAGCCAAGGACAGATCCCCTACAATGAGCAGTTCTTC. Its translation is CASSQGQIPYNEQFF.

This clone was found a few times. The gene calls are TRBV6-6 and TRBJ1-4; D gene ambiguous. The CDR3 spans 14 residues. Germline CDR1 MNHNY, CDR2 SVGAGI (reference sequence). Trimming left V 2 bases short and J 4 bases short, with 8 bases between. Here the CDR3 DNA reads TGTGCCAGCAGTTACACAGCATATAATGAAAAACTGTTTTTT. Residues: CASSYTAYNEKLFF.

This clone was detected only a few times. Here the CDR3 DNA reads TGTGCCAGTAGTATTTATGGGACAACTCAAGAGACCCAGTACTTC. Protein: CASSIYGTTQETQYF. The chain is built from TRBV19 and TRBJ2-5, with a possible D match to TRBD1 (6 bases). CDR1 and CDR2 (germline): LNHDA, SQIVND (reference sequence). The CDR3 loop spans 15 amino acids. The V end lost 3 bases, the J end lost 2 bases, and 13 bases lay between the germline ends.